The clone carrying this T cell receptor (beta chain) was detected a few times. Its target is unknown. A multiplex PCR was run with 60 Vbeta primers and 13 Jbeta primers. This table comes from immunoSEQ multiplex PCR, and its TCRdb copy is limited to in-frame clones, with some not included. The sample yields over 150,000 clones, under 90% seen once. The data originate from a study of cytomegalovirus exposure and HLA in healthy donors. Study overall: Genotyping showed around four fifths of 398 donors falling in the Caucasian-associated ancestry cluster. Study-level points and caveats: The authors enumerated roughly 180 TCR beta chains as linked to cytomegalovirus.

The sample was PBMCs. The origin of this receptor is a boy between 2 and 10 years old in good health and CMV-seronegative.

The CDR3 sequence is CASSLAGRAQHF. The DNA for the CDR3 is TGTGCCAGCAGCTTAGCAGGGAGGGCCCAGCATTTT. The chain joins TRBV13 to TRBJ1-5; D is perhaps TRBD1 (5 bases). Trimming took off 1 base at V and 11 bases at J, with 9 bases between the two ends. The CDR3 sequence is 12 residues long. Germline V lookup: CDR1 PRHDT, CDR2 FYEKMQ (reference sequence).